This T cell receptor (beta chain) emerged from a study of CD8+ T cells in alopecia areata. Study at large: Donors of skin were C3H/HeJ mice aged roughly 6-13 months with spontaneous alopecia, and recipients were approximately 7-11-week-old female C3H/HeJ mice. The study, taken as a whole, reports: Especially in alopecia totalis/universalis, lesional scalp showed greater clonality than normal scalp did. Patients shared TCRs less clearly than mice did, possibly for HLA-related reasons. The study also sequences resident alphabeta T cells of normal skin in scalp samples.

Extracted from the samples, RNA was reverse transcribed into cDNA to serve as the sequencing template. The data were produced by immunoSEQ multiplex PCR, yet TCRdb's version contains in-frame clones alone and is incomplete. The repertoire has approximately 300,000 clones, none seen only once; the ten largest take 1.2%. CDR1 is FNHDT, CDR2 SITEND, per germline (reference sequence). The CDR3 contains 12 residues. This clone appeared a few times. Its antigen is not identified. Mouse gene names apply. The read gets to within 4 residues of the CDR3 end, and the germline J gene fills in the rest. Cell sorting was performed on pooled cutaneous lymph node cells with CD4, CD8alpha, NKG2D, NKG2ACE and other markers.

Sequenced input: CD4+ T cells sorted from a lymph node. The chain combines TRBV19 with TRBJ1-1, with 12 bases that match TRBD1. The origin of this receptor is a C3H/HeJ mouse with alopecia areata. This line is of MHC haplotype H2-k. The CDR3 sequence is CATRDRGREVFF. The part of the CDR3 DNA that was read is TGTGCCACCAGGGACAGGGGGCGA. The full variable domain, with the rest looked up from reference TRBV19 and TRBJ1-1, is GGIITQTPKFLIGQEGQKLTLKCQQNFNHDTMYWYRQDSGKGLRLIYYSITENDLQKGDLSEGYDASREKKSSFSLTVTSAQKNEMAVFLCATRDRGREVFFGKGTRLTVV.